These T cell receptor beta chains were read from a single sample in a study of prognosis after radiotherapy for stage I lung cancer. TCRdb redid the calling of the multiplex PCR reads with MiXCR, one entry per CDR3 protein. The sample has about 30,000 distinct CDR3 sequences, roughly 30% seen once. The source material was PBMCs, sampled before or after stereotactic body radiation therapy (not recorded which). Receptors were obtained from a donor at least 50 years old with non-small cell lung cancer. The CDR3 runs from the conserved cysteine through the conserved F or W. The order of the fields is J gene, V gene, clone size, D gene, CDR3 protein, CDR3 DNA. A D gene is named only where the DNA matches it firmly. Part of the rows lack a size; the others show once, few, many or a class for expanded clones.

j_gene: TRBJ1-2
v_gene: TRBV28
abundance: many
d_gene: .
CDR3aa: CASTEHLNYGYTF
CDR3nt: TGTGCCAGTACAGAGCACCTTAACTATGGCTACACCTTC

j_gene: TRBJ1-1
v_gene: TRBV6-1
abundance: .
d_gene: .
CDR3aa: CASKRGPTNTEAFF
CDR3nt: TGTGCCAGCAAGCGGGGACCGACGAACACTGAAGCTTTCTTT

j_gene: TRBJ2-7
v_gene: TRBV20-1
abundance: .
d_gene: TRBD2
CDR3aa: CSARRAQFVSVTSLDEQYF
CDR3nt: TGCAGTGCTAGACGAGCCCAGTTTGTTAGTGTGACTAGCTTAGACGAGCAGTACTTC

j_gene: TRBJ2-7
v_gene: TRBV4-1
abundance: .
d_gene: TRBD2
CDR3aa: CASSQKGEGSYEQYF
CDR3nt: TGCGCCAGCAGCCAGAAAGGGGAGGGGAGCTACGAGCAGTACTTC

j_gene: TRBJ1-6
v_gene: TRBV7-2
abundance: .
d_gene: TRBD1
CDR3aa: CASSHPQGAGDSPLHF
CDR3nt: TGTGCCAGCAGCCACCCCCAGGGGGCCGGTGATTCACCCCTCCACTTT

j_gene: TRBJ2-7
v_gene: TRBV20-1
abundance: many
d_gene: .
CDR3aa: CSAKLGYEQYF
CDR3nt: TGCAGTGCAAAACTGGGCTACGAGCAGTACTTC

j_gene: TRBJ1-6
v_gene: TRBV28
abundance: .
d_gene: TRBD1
CDR3aa: CASSFRGGPLHF
CDR3nt: TGTGCCAGCAGTTTCAGGGGGGGACCCCTCCACTTT

j_gene: TRBJ1-1
v_gene: TRBV12-3/TRBV12-4
abundance: .
d_gene: .
CDR3aa: CASRSPGGAFF
CDR3nt: TGTGCGAGCAGGTCCCCGGGGGGAGCTTTCTTT

j_gene: TRBJ1-2
v_gene: TRBV6-2/TRBV6-3
abundance: .
d_gene: .
CDR3aa: CASIERRNYVYTF
CDR3nt: TGTGCCAGCATTGAAAGACGGAACTATGTCTACACCTTC

j_gene: TRBJ2-2
v_gene: TRBV18
abundance: many
d_gene: .
CDR3aa: CASSPLKGGENTGELFF
CDR3nt: TGTGCCAGCTCACCGCTCAAGGGAGGTGAGAACACCGGGGAGCTGTTTTTT

j_gene: TRBJ1-5
v_gene: TRBV9
abundance: .
d_gene: .
CDR3aa: CASRSGLGGIGQPQHF
CDR3nt: TGTGCCAGCAGAAGTGGCTTAGGGGGGATAGGCCAGCCCCAGCATTTT

j_gene: TRBJ2-7
v_gene: TRBV5-1
abundance: .
d_gene: .
CDR3aa: CASSQGLASGRDPYERYF
CDR3nt: TGCGCCAGCAGCCAAGGTCTAGCTTCTGGACGGGACCCCTACGAGCGGTACTTC

j_gene: TRBJ2-1
v_gene: TRBV28
abundance: many
d_gene: .
CDR3aa: CASSKESSGLDYNEQFF
CDR3nt: TGTGCCAGCAGCAAAGAGTCCTCAGGGTTGGACTACAATGAGCAGTTCTTC

j_gene: TRBJ2-5
v_gene: TRBV6-1
abundance: many
d_gene: .
CDR3aa: CASREDGAVETQYF
CDR3nt: TGTGCCAGCAGGGAGGACGGGGCGGTCGAGACCCAGTACTTC

j_gene: TRBJ2-2
v_gene: TRBV20-1
abundance: many
d_gene: TRBD2
CDR3aa: CTTGTSKNTGELFF
CDR3nt: TGCACTACCGGGACTAGCAAAAACACCGGGGAGCTGTTTTTT

j_gene: TRBJ1-5
v_gene: TRBV7-8
abundance: .
d_gene: TRBD1
CDR3aa: CASSIRTGGNQPQHF
CDR3nt: TGTGCCAGCAGCATAAGGACAGGCGGCAATCAGCCTCAGCATTTT

j_gene: TRBJ2-7
v_gene: TRBV5-7
abundance: many
d_gene: TRBD1
CDR3aa: CASSLGDRTRGSYEQYF
CDR3nt: TGTGCCAGCAGCTTAGGGGACAGGACCCGGGGCTCCTACGAGCAGTACTTC

j_gene: TRBJ1-5
v_gene: TRBV19
abundance: many
d_gene: .
CDR3aa: CASSMLRGAAAGNQPQHF
CDR3nt: TGTGCCAGTAGTATGCTTCGTGGAGCAGCCGCCGGCAATCAGCCCCAGCATTTT

j_gene: TRBJ2-1
v_gene: TRBV29-1
abundance: many
d_gene: TRBD2
CDR3aa: CSVEERASGGSNEQFF
CDR3nt: TGCAGCGTTGAAGAGAGGGCTAGCGGGGGGTCCAATGAGCAGTTCTTC